This is a list of T cell receptor beta chains from one sample in a study of OX40 agonist ivuxolimab in advanced cancers. TCRdb's copy holds only in-frame clones and misses some; the assay was immunoSEQ multiplex PCR. The sample carries about 50,000 clones, around 79% recorded once. Sequenced material: CD4+ or CD8+ T cells sorted from blood, taken in a trial of the OX40 agonist ivuxolimab. The receptors here all came from an adult with an advanced solid tumor such as melanoma, head and neck, liver or kidney cancer. The CDR3 runs from the conserved cysteine through the conserved F or W. A D gene is named only where the DNA matches it firmly. Clone size, where shown, is once, few, many, or a class for clones that have expanded.

NA	few	TRBV19	TRBJ1-1	CASSIRGVGAEAFF	TGTGCCAGTAGTATAAGAGGGGTAGGCGCTGAAGCTTTCTTT
NA	NA	TRBV7-9	TRBJ1-1	CASSLVGPGSEAFF	TGTGCCAGCAGCTTAGTTGGGCCGGGATCGGAGGCTTTCTTT
TRBD2	NA	TRBV19	TRBJ2-5	CASSSGGTNEETQYF	TGTGCCAGTAGTTCCGGGGGGACTAATGAAGAGACCCAGTACTTC
TRBD1	NA	TRBV2	TRBJ1-1	CASSVRGGTEAFF	TGTGCCAGCAGTGTCAGGGGGGGGACTGAAGCTTTCTTT
TRBD1	few	TRBV5-1	TRBJ1-1	CASSPMDRGQTEAFF	TGCGCCAGCAGCCCCATGGACAGGGGGCAAACTGAAGCTTTCTTT
TRBD2	NA	TRBV7-2	TRBJ2-1	CASSLGGTSGGARYEQFF	TGTGCCAGCAGCTTAGGCGGGACTAGCGGGGGGGCACGGTATGAGCAGTTCTTC
NA	NA	TRBV10-3	TRBJ2-5	CAISGQLQETQYF	TGTGCCATCAGTGGACAACTCCAAGAGACCCAGTACTTC
NA	NA	TRBV29-1	TRBJ2-4	CSVEDDYSGNPKNIQYF	TGCAGCGTTGAAGACGACTACTCCGGGAACCCCAAAAACATTCAGTACTTC
TRBD1	NA	TRBV9	TRBJ1-5	CASSAGTGGFLQPQHF	TGTGCCAGCAGTGCCGGGACAGGGGGCTTTTTACAGCCCCAGCATTTT
NA	NA	TRBV28	TRBJ1-2	CASSLRGNYGYTF	TGTGCCAGCAGTTTACGGGGTAACTATGGCTACACCTTC
TRBD1	NA	TRBV10-2	TRBJ1-1	CASSDPGQGNTEAFF	TGCGCCAGCAGTGACCCGGGACAGGGGAACACTGAAGCTTTCTTT
NA	NA	TRBV30	TRBJ1-2	CAWIRGDANYGYTF	TGTGCCTGGATAAGGGGGGACGCAAACTATGGCTACACCTTC
NA	NA	TRBV19	TRBJ2-1	CASSIRLGLAGEQFF	TGTGCCAGTAGTATTAGATTAGGGCTAGCTGGGGAGCAGTTCTTC
TRBD2	few	TRBV7-2	TRBJ2-1	CASSLGSPGLAEQNEQFF	TGTGCCAGCAGCTTAGGGTCCCCGGGACTAGCGGAACAGAATGAGCAGTTCTTC
TRBD1	NA	TRBV6-4	TRBJ2-1	CASSGRTGSSEQFF	TGTGCCAGCAGTGGTAGGACAGGGTCGAGTGAGCAGTTCTTC
NA	NA	TRBV9	TRBJ2-7	CASSVDGGSYEQYF	TGTGCCAGCAGCGTAGACGGGGGATCGTACGAGCAGTACTTC
TRBD1	NA	TRBV29-1	TRBJ1-4	CSVTDRAEKLFF	TGCAGCGTCACGGACAGGGCTGAAAAACTGTTTTTT
NA	once	TRBV5-1	TRBJ2-5	CASGGVQETQYF	TGCGCCAGTGGCGGGGTTCAAGAGACCCAGTACTTC
NA	NA	TRBV2	TRBJ2-1	CASSGPPPREQFF	TGTGCCAGCAGTGGGCCTCCTCCAAGGGAGCAGTTCTTC
TRBD1	NA	TRBV2	TRBJ1-4	CASSNPGTDATNEKLFF	TGTGCCAGCAGTAACCCAGGGACAGACGCAACTAATGAAAAACTGTTTTTT
TRBD2	NA	TRBV6-5	TRBJ2-7	CASLRDSGGASEQYF	TGTGCCAGCCTCAGGGATAGCGGGGGGGCCAGCGAGCAGTACTTC
TRBD2	NA	TRBV15	TRBJ2-2	CATSRAAGAHTGELFF	TGTGCCACCAGCAGAGCCGCGGGAGCACACACCGGGGAGCTGTTTTTT
NA	NA	TRBV5-1	TRBJ2-2	CASSSPGGRTGELFF	TGCGCCAGCAGTTCTCCCGGGGGGCGCACCGGGGAGCTGTTTTTT
NA	NA	TRBV30	TRBJ1-6	CAWTGRVDSPLHF	TGTGCCTGGACGGGCAGGGTGGATTCACCCCTCCACTTT
TRBD1	NA	TRBV18	TRBJ1-1	CASSHPRGHTEAFF	TGTGCCAGCTCACATCCAAGGGGGCACACTGAAGCTTTCTTT
TRBD2	NA	TRBV19	TRBJ2-1	CASSHRGRGGGDEQFF	TGTGCCAGTAGCCACCGAGGACGGGGGGGCGGTGATGAGCAGTTCTTC
NA	NA	TRBV7-2	TRBJ2-2	CANRKPGRNTGELFF	TGTGCCAACCGCAAACCGGGAAGAAACACCGGGGAGCTGTTTTTT
NA	NA	TRBV10-3	TRBJ1-1	CAISRERMNTEAFF	TGTGCCATCAGTAGGGAGAGGATGAACACTGAAGCTTTCTTT
NA	NA	TRBV5-1	TRBJ1-1	CASSLARANTEAFF	TGCGCCAGCAGCTTGGCCCGGGCGAACACTGAAGCTTTCTTT
TRBD1	NA	TRBV5-1	TRBJ1-2	CASSPRTGNYGYTF	TGCGCCAGCAGCCCCAGGACAGGCAACTATGGCTACACCTTC
NA	NA	TRBV7-2	TRBJ2-3	CASSLFQGSSTDTQYF	TGTGCCAGCAGCTTATTCCAGGGATCTAGCACAGATACGCAGTATTTT
NA	NA	TRBV27	TRBJ2-2	CASSLQAAAGELFF	TGTGCCAGCAGTTTACAGGCAGCGGCCGGGGAGCTGTTTTTT
NA	NA	TRBV4-1	TRBJ1-5	CASSQYGLGGNQPQHF	TGCGCCAGCAGCCAATATGGCCTGGGGGGAAATCAGCCCCAGCATTTT
NA	NA	TRBV5-1	TRBJ2-2	CASSSRQAPDSSGELFF	TGCGCCAGCAGCTCAAGACAAGCCCCCGACTCTTCCGGGGAGCTGTTTTTT
NA	NA	TRBV19	TRBJ1-2	CASTRVGRDGYTF	TGTGCCAGTACCAGAGTGGGGCGGGATGGCTACACCTTC
TRBD2	NA	TRBV7-9	TRBJ2-7	CASSFGLAGIYEQYF	TGTGCCAGCAGCTTCGGACTAGCGGGGATCTACGAGCAGTACTTC
TRBD1	few	TRBV12-5	TRBJ1-5	CASADRGEDQPQHF	TGTGCTAGTGCAGACAGGGGCGAGGATCAGCCCCAGCATTTT
NA	few	TRBV5-4	TRBJ2-1	CASSLESAFEQFF	TGTGCCAGCAGCTTGGAATCCGCGTTTGAGCAGTTCTTC
TRBD2	few	TRBV19	TRBJ2-7	CASSPTSGVGYEQYF	TGTGCCAGTAGTCCAACTAGCGGGGTTGGGTACGAGCAGTACTTC
NA	once	TRBV6-6	TRBJ2-3	CASILPGADTQYF	TGTGCCAGCATCCTCCCGGGGGCAGATACGCAGTATTTT
TRBD2	few	TRBV7-2	TRBJ2-1	CATGLAGRNEQFF	TGTGCCACAGGACTAGCGGGACGGAATGAGCAGTTCTTC
TRBD1	NA	TRBV27	TRBJ2-2	CATSDPGTGTTGELFF	TGTGCCACCAGTGACCCCGGGACAGGGACCACCGGGGAGCTGTTTTTT
TRBD1	once	TRBV18	TRBJ1-5	CASSYRGGDQPQHF	TGTGCCAGCTCATATCGAGGGGGCGATCAGCCCCAGCATTTT
TRBD1	NA	TRBV6-1	TRBJ2-7	CASSGPKTGGYEQYF	TGTGCCAGCAGTGGACCTAAGACAGGGGGCTACGAGCAGTACTTC
NA	NA	TRBV6-4	TRBJ1-1	CASSQGLDTEAFF	TGTGCCAGCAGTCAGGGGTTGGACACTGAAGCTTTCTTT
NA	NA	TRBV6-6	TRBJ2-1	CASSPQGTRRLNEQFF	TGTGCCAGCAGTCCGCAGGGTACAAGAAGGTTAAATGAGCAGTTCTTC
NA	NA	TRBV7-3	TRBJ2-5	CASSLGRAETQYF	TGTGCCAGCAGCTTAGGACGGGCGGAGACCCAGTACTTC
NA	NA	TRBV25-1	TRBJ2-1	CASGDSGALNEQFF	TGTGCCAGCGGAGACAGTGGAGCCCTCAATGAGCAGTTCTTC
NA	NA	TRBV7-7	TRBJ2-5	CASSLAGTQETQYF	TGTGCTAGCAGCTTAGCAGGGACCCAAGAGACCCAGTACTTC
NA	NA	TRBV6-4	TRBJ2-7	CARGDSPHGFHEQYF	TGTGCCAGAGGAGACAGTCCCCACGGGTTCCACGAGCAGTACTTC
NA	many	TRBV5-4	TRBJ1-2	CASYPIGANYGYTF	TGTGCCAGCTACCCCATAGGGGCAAACTATGGCTACACCTTC
NA	NA	TRBV7-2	TRBJ2-3	CASSLGGYTDTQYF	TGTGCCAGCAGCTTAGGAGGCTACACAGATACGCAGTATTTT
NA	few	TRBV6-5	TRBJ1-5	CASSYDGNQPQHF	TGTGCCAGCAGTTACGATGGCAATCAGCCCCAGCATTTT
TRBD1	few	TRBV7-8	TRBJ1-2	CASSSREQGAVSF	TGTGCCAGCAGCTCGAGAGAGCAGGGGGCGGTCTCCTTC
TRBD1	NA	TRBV4-3	TRBJ1-4	CASSRDRNEKLFF	TGCGCCAGCAGCCGGGACAGAAATGAAAAACTGTTTTTT
NA	NA	TRBV7-6	TRBJ2-7	CASSRGGQGLYEQYF	TGTGCCAGCAGCCGGGGGGGACAGGGCCTCTACGAGCAGTACTTC
TRBD2	NA	TRBV19	TRBJ2-1	CASRRGAGGVAYNEQFF	TGTGCCAGTAGAAGAGGCGCGGGAGGGGTCGCCTACAATGAGCAGTTCTTC
TRBD1	NA	TRBV7-2	TRBJ1-6	CASTPTGVESSPLHF	TGTGCCAGCACCCCGACAGGGGTTGAGAGTTCACCCCTCCACTTT
NA	NA	TRBV18	TRBJ2-5	CASSQLLAGAGETQYF	TGTGCCAGCTCACAACTTTTGGCGGGGGCAGGAGAGACCCAGTACTTC